Listed here are 24 T cell receptor beta chains from one sample, sequenced in a study of T-cell reconstitution after alpha-beta-depleted transplantation in children. As it was prepared, the TCRbeta library received unique molecular identifiers. TCRdb recomputed calls from the PCR reads with MiXCR, one row per CDR3 protein. The repertoire holds roughly 110,000 distinct CDR3 sequences, with around a tenth as singletons. Sequenced here: PBMCs, sampled before TCRalphabeta/CD19-depleted stem cell transplant. The receptors come from a boy between 2 and 10 years old with acute lymphoblastic leukemia, due to receive a stem cell transplant.

This clonotype came up many times. This sequence joins TRBV7-6 and TRBJ2-1; 11 positions match TRBD2. Germline CDR1 and CDR2: SGHVS and FNYEAQ. The CDR3 is 17 amino acids. J gave up 9 bases and V 0 bases, and 10 bases lay outside the gene matches. The CDR3 is CASSLASGRAWETEQFF. The CDR3 coding sequence is TGTGCCAGCAGCTTAGCTAGCGGGAGGGCCTGGGAGACTGAGCAGTTCTTC. The complete variable domain, with remaining parts taken from reference TRBV7-6 and TRBJ2-1, reads GAGVSQSPRYKVTKRGQDVALRCDPISGHVSLYWYRQALGQGPEFLTYFNYEAQQDKSGLPNDRFSAERPEGSISTLTIQRTEQRDSAMYRCASSLASGRAWETEQFFGPGTRLTVL.

This clonotype has just a few counts. The chain couples TRBV29-1 to TRBJ2-1; D is uncertain. The length of the CDR3 is 10 residues. With 2 bases removed from V and 8 bases from J, the gap between germline ends came to 4 bases. CDR1 is SQVTM and CDR2 is ANQGSEA in the germline V gene. The CDR3 here is CSVERYEQFF. The CDR3 nucleotides are TGCAGCGTTGAACGGTATGAGCAGTTCTTC.

This clonotype was picked up a small number of times. The V gene is TRBV5-1, the J gene TRBJ1-4; TRBD1 is a possible D gene (6 bases). Germline V lookup: CDR1 SGHRS, CDR2 YFSETQ. V gave up 5 bases and J gave up 4 bases, with 15 bases separating them. The CDR3 extends over 15 amino acids. This chain's CDR3 is CASRYRDTDNEKLFF. The DNA of the CDR3 is TGCGCCAGCAGGTACCGGGACACCGATAATGAAAAACTGTTTTTT.

As to this clonotype: A much larger clone differs by one base, so this may be a read error. The rearrangement uses TRBV12-3 or TRBV12-4 and TRBJ2-5, with TRBD2 identical over 13 bases. CDR3 size: 17 residues. CDR3 in DNA: TGTGCCAGCAGTTTTGAAGGGACTAGCGGGATCCAAGAGACCCACTACTTC. Amino acids: CASSFEGTSGIQETHYF.

This clonotype was seen at least ten times. The gene calls are TRBV5-1 and TRBJ2-1, with 13 bases that match TRBD2. The length of the CDR3 is 17 residues. CDR1 and CDR2 from the germline V gene are SGHRS and YFSETQ. With 1 base clipped from V and 2 bases from J, the junction kept 3 bases outside the gene matches. As DNA, the CDR3 is TGCGCCAGCAGCTTGAGGACTAGCGGGAGTCCCTACAATGAGCAGTTCTTC. Protein product: CASSLRTSGSPYNEQFF.

On this clonotype itself: A much larger clone lies one base from this, so it may be a read error. The CDR3 does not close with the conserved phenylalanine or tryptophan, likely indicating a read error. The chain is built from TRBV12-3 or TRBV12-4 and TRBJ2-1, with 7 positions matching TRBD1. The CDR3 runs 12 residues. V shed 6 bases and J 7 bases; nucleotides not matched to a gene: 3. CDR3 region: CASRSRGNEQFC. As DNA, the CDR3 is TGTGCCAGCAGGTCCAGGGGGAATGAGCAGTTCTGC.

This clonotype was seen at least ten times. The rearrangement links TRBV5-1 to TRBJ1-1, with 7 bases matching TRBD1. Germline V gene data show CDR1 as SGHRS and CDR2 as YFSETQ. V dropped 3 bases and J dropped 2; count of bases not matched to a gene: 4. The CDR3 spans 14 residues. The CDR3 bases are TGCGCCAGCAGCTCCGGGACAGCTAACACTGAAGCTTTCTTT. This translates into CASSSGTANTEAFF.

This clonotype was picked up a small number of times. The rearrangement uses TRBV24-1 and TRBJ2-1; 7 bases map to TRBD1. Germline CDR1 and CDR2: KGHDR and SFDVKD. The CDR3 totals 14 residues. V was pared by 2 bases and J by 9 bases, with 6 bases of the junction left unmatched. This CDR3 is CATSDSRQGIEQFF. The CDR3 nucleotides are TGTGCCACCAGTGATTCTAGACAGGGCATTGAGCAGTTCTTC.

This clonotype was recorded at least ten times. The V gene is TRBV10-3, the J gene TRBJ1-2; 10 bases agree with TRBD1. Germline V gene data show CDR1 as ENHRY and CDR2 as SYGVKD. This CDR3 has 15 amino acids. J lost 7 bases, V lost 2 bases, and 7 bases had no gene match. CDR3 sequence: CAISESWTGGFGYTF. The CDR3 bases are TGTGCCATCAGTGAGAGTTGGACAGGGGGGTTTGGCTACACCTTC.

The genes are TRBV7-9 and TRBJ2-5; TRBD2 is a possible D gene (6 bases). Between the trimmed V and J ends, which lost 3 bases and 5 bases, there was a span of 13 bases. In germline, CDR1 is SEHNR, CDR2 FQNEAQ (reference sequence). The CDR3 has 14 amino acids. DNA for the CDR3: TGTGCCAGCAGCTTCCGGGACTTAGGGGAGACCCAGTACTTC. Its translation is CASSFRDLGETQYF.

The table lists this clonotype with a few counts. V is TRBV5-1 and J is TRBJ2-1, with TRBD2 identical over 10 bases. The germline gives CDR1 SGHRS, CDR2 YFSETQ. The V gene end was trimmed by 2 bases and the J gene end by 0 bases; junction bases not matched to a gene: 2. The CDR3 covers 16 residues. The CDR3 bases are TGCGCCAGCAGCTTCATAGCGGGAGGCTCCTACAATGAGCAGTTCTTC. Its protein is CASSFIAGGSYNEQFF.

The chain joins TRBV20-1 to TRBJ2-7; possibly TRBD1 or TRBD2 for D (5 bases each). V dropped 0 bases and J dropped 4 bases, with 16 bases sitting between them. The CDR3 covers 15 residues. The germline V gene has CDR1 DFQATT and CDR2 SNEGSKA (reference sequence). The CDR3 DNA sequence: TGCAGTGCTAGAGATAGGACCGGGGCCTGGTACGAGCAGTACTTC. It codes for CSARDRTGAWYEQYF.

This clonotype was observed a few times. This chain joins TRBV14 and TRBJ2-7; a possible D gene is TRBD1 (5 bases). Germline V lookup: CDR1 SGHDN, CDR2 FVKESK. V was pared by 0 bases and J by 1 base, with 10 bases between. The CDR3 spans 15 residues. The CDR3: CASSQDQRGSYEQYF. The CDR3 nucleotides read TGTGCCAGCAGCCAAGATCAAAGGGGTTCCTACGAGCAGTACTTC.

This clonotype was seen at least ten times. CDR3: CASSLGFLRTGGYNEQFF. The CDR3 DNA sequence: TGTGCCAGCAGCTTGGGATTCTTGAGGACAGGGGGCTACAATGAGCAGTTCTTC. The gene calls are TRBV5-4 and TRBJ2-1; 10 bases match TRBD1. The length of the CDR3 is 18 residues. The germline V gene has CDR1 SGHNT and CDR2 YYREEE (reference sequence). V lost 0 bases to trimming and J lost 3 bases; unmatched junction nucleotides: 9.

This clonotype was seen a few times. The gene calls are TRBV20-1 and TRBJ2-3; 11 bases match TRBD2. V was clipped by 6 bases and J by 4 bases; unmatched bases: 15. The CDR3 extends over 17 amino acids. The germline V gene encodes CDR1 DFQATT and CDR2 SNEGSKA (reference sequence). The CDR3 coding sequence is TGCAGTGCATACAGCGGACTAGCGGGTGTTGGGCCAGATACGCAGTATTTT. It yields the protein CSAYSGLAGVGPDTQYF.

This clonotype was counted many times. The rearrangement uses TRBV12-3 or TRBV12-4 and TRBJ2-3, with TRBD2 matching over 9 bases. Losses at the gene ends were 6 bases for V and 0 bases for J; bases not matched to a gene: 4. The CDR3 has 15 amino acids. The CDR3, as DNA: TGTGCCAGCAGGAGACTAGCGGAGAGCACAGATACGCAGTATTTT. Amino acids: CASRRLAESTDTQYF.

V gene TRBV6-5 combines with J gene TRBJ2-1, with a tentative D call TRBD2 (5 bases). The CDR3 is made up of 15 amino acids. Germline CDR1 is MNHEY and CDR2 is SVGAGI. The V gene lost 4 bases and the J gene lost 0 bases, with 10 bases spanning the gap. In DNA, the CDR3 is TGTGCCAGCAGTTTTAGCGACAACTCCTACAATGAGCAGTTCTTC. Translated, it gives CASSFSDNSYNEQFF.

This clonotype has only a few counts. This chain uses TRBV6-2 or TRBV6-3 with TRBJ2-7; D not resolved. The germline V gene has CDR1 MNHEY and CDR2 SVGEGT. The V end lost 5 bases, the J end lost 2 bases, and 13 bases lay between the germline ends. The length of the CDR3 is 14 residues. DNA of the CDR3: TGTGCCAGCAGTGAGACGGTGGTGACCTACGAGCAGTACTTC. It codes for CASSETVVTYEQYF.

This clonotype was seen ten or more times. The CDR3: CASSLRQSSNLGAFF. The CDR3 bases are TGTGCCAGCAGTCTAAGACAGTCATCTAACCTTGGAGCTTTCTTT. This rearrangement joins TRBV12-3 or TRBV12-4 to TRBJ1-1, with D possibly TRBD1 on 5 matching bases. The CDR3 totals 15 residues. The V gene lost 5 bases and the J gene lost 10 bases, with 23 bases spanning the gap.

The CDR3: CASSQDRTGIQETQYF. The DNA for the CDR3 is TGCGCCAGCAGCCAAGATCGAACGGGGATCCAAGAGACCCAGTACTTC. The chain employs TRBV4-1 and TRBJ2-5; D perhaps matches TRBD2 (5 bases). This CDR3 is built from 16 residues. Trimming left V 0 bases short and J 1 base short, with 12 bases between. CDR1 is MGHRA and CDR2 is YSYEKL in the germline V gene.

This clonotype was recorded many times. The rearrangement joins TRBV5-1 to TRBJ2-7, with 9 bases matching TRBD1. The CDR3 runs 14 residues. V dropped 0 bases and J dropped 3; count of bases not matched to a gene: 1. Germline CDR1 and CDR2: SGHRS and YFSETQ. CDR3 loop: CASSLAGQGYEQYF. In DNA, the CDR3 is TGCGCCAGCAGCTTGGCGGGACAGGGCTACGAGCAGTACTTC.

V gene TRBV27 combines with J gene TRBJ2-7; 7 bases agree with TRBD1. The CDR3 loop spans 14 amino acids. The germline V gene encodes CDR1 MNHEY and CDR2 SMNVEV (reference sequence). The trim removed 5 bases at V and 4 bases at J, leaving 8 bases unmatched. The CDR3 here is CASSPPGQPYEQYF. CDR3 sequence (DNA): TGTGCCAGCAGTCCCCCGGGACAGCCTTACGAGCAGTACTTC.

This clonotype was recorded a few times. The CDR3: CASSATGTKGLYEQYF. The CDR3 DNA reads as TGTGCCAGCAGCGCCACCGGGACAAAAGGCCTTTACGAGCAGTACTTC. The genes are TRBV7-9 and TRBJ2-7; a possible D gene is TRBD1 (6 bases). There are 16 residues in the CDR3. From germline, CDR1 is SEHNR and CDR2 FQNEAQ (reference sequence). Trimming pared 5 bases from V and 4 bases from J, leaving 21 bases between.

This chain uses TRBV7-2 with TRBJ1-5, with a weak D call TRBD1 (6 bases). V was cut by 5 bases and J by 6 bases, with 17 bases left in between. CDR1 is SGHTA and CDR2 is FQGNSA in the germline V gene. This CDR3 contains 15 residues. The CDR3 DNA sequence: TGTGCCAGCAGCCCTACAGGGTTCGGCGGTCAGCCCCAGCATTTT. This encodes CASSPTGFGGQPQHF.